This record looks at one T cell receptor beta chain sequence and its context. The antigen is not known. At one end the junction does not follow the germline gene, possibly because of a read error. Germline V gene sequence: CDR1 SGHTA, CDR2 FQGNSA. This CDR3 spans 12 amino acids. The data belong to a study of cytomegalovirus exposure and HLA in healthy donors. Study results and caveats: Published work reported that the classifier diagnosed cytomegalovirus status with high specificity and sensitivity. On later analysis, the bulk of CMV-associated TCR beta chains appeared to be HLA-restricted.

Both 60 Vbeta primers and 13 Jbeta primers went into the PCR. In the study's own analysis: Counted up in a later analysis, unique TCR beta chains came to about 80 million, with some 11 million shared. Sequencing was performed with immunoSEQ multiplex PCR; in TCRdb, only in-frame clones are kept and a portion is missing. D and trimming come from the DNA, and the V and J calls and clone size come from that table. The data show tens of thousands of clones, with just over 75% seen just once and around 6.3% held by the top ten. Among the donors, all were healthy bone marrow donors. The sample taken for sequencing was PBMCs. This sequence was found in a man aged 45-65 years in good health and CMV-seronegative. This chain uses TRBV7-2 with TRBJ2-4, with TRBD2 identical over 10 bases. The CDR3 DNA reads TGTGCCAGCAGCTTACGTAGCGGGAGGCCTCACTTC. Translating it yields CASSLRSGRPHF. Using reference TRBV7-2 and TRBJ2-4 for the parts outside the CDR3, the full variable domain is GAGVSQSPSNKVTEKGKDVELRCDPISGHTALYWYRQSLGQGLEFLIYFQGNSAPDKSGLPSDRFSAERTGGSVSTLTIQRTQQEDSAVYLCASSLRSGRPHFGAGTRLSVL.